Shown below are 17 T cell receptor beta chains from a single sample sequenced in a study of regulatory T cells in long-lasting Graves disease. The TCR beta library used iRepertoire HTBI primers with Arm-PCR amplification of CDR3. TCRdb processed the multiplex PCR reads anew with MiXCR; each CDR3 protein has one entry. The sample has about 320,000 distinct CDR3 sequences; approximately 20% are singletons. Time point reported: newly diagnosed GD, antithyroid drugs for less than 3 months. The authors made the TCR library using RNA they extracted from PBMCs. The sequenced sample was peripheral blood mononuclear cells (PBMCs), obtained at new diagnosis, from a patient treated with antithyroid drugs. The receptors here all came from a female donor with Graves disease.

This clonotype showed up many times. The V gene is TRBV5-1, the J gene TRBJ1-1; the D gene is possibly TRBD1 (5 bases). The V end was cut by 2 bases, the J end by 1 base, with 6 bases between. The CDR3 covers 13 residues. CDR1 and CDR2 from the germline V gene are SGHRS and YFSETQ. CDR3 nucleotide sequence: TGCGCCAGCAGCTTTGGGACGAACACTGAAGCTTTCTTT. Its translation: CASSFGTNTEAFF.

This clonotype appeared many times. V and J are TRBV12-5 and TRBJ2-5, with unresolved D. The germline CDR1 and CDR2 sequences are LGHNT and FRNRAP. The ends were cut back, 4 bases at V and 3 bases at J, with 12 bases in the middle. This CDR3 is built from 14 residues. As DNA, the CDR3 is TGTGCTAGTGGTTATCTGCGCGCCGAAGAGACCCAGTACTTC. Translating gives CASGYLRAEETQYF.

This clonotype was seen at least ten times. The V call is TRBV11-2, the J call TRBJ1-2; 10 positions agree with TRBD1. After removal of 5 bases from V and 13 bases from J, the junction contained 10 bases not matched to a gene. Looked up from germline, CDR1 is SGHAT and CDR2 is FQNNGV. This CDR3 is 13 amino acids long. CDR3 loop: CASSAPGQGQVTF. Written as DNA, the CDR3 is TGTGCCAGCAGCGCTCCGGGACAGGGGCAAGTCACCTTC.

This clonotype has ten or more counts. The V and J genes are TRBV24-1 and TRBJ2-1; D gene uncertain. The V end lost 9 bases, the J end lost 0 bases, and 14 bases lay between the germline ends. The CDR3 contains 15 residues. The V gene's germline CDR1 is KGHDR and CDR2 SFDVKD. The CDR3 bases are TGTGCCACCCCCTTACGCCGAAGCTCCTACAATGAGCAGTTCTTC. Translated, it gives CATPLRRSSYNEQFF.

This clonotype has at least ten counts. DNA for the CDR3: TGTGCCAGCAGCTTAGATGGGCTAGCGGAGGGAGGTCTGTTCTTC. Translated: CASSLDGLAEGGLFF. V gene TRBV11-2 combines with J gene TRBJ2-1, with 7 nucleotides matching TRBD2. After removal of 0 bases from V and 15 bases from J, the junction contained 14 bases not matched to a gene. The CDR3 has 15 residues. Germline values: CDR1 SGHAT, CDR2 FQNNGV.

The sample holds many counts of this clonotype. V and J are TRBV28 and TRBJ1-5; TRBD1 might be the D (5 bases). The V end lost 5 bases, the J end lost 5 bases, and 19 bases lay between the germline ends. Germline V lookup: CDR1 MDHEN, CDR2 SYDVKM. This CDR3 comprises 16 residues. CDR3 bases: TGTGCCAGCAGTCTTCAGCAAAGATTGGGGGATCAGCCCCAGCATTTT. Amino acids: CASSLQQRLGDQPQHF.

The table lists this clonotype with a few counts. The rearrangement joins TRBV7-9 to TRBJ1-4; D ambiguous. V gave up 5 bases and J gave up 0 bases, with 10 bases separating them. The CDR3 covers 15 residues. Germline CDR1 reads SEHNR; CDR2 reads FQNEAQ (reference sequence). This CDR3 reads CASSPSTPTNEKLFF. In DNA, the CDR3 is TGTGCCAGCAGCCCCTCCACGCCAACTAATGAAAAACTGTTTTTT.

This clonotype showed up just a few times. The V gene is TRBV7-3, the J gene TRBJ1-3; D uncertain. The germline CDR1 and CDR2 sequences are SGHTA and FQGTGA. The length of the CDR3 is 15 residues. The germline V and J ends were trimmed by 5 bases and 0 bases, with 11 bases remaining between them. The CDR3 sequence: CASSAEEDSGNTIYF. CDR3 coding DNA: TGTGCCAGCAGCGCGGAGGAAGACTCTGGAAACACCATATATTTT.

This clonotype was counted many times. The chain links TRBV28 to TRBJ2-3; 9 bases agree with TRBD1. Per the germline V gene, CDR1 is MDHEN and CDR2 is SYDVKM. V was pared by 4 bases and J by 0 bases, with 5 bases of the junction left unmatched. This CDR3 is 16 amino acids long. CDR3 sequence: CASSSGQGISTDTQYF. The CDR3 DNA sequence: TGTGCCAGCAGTTCGGGACAGGGAATTAGCACAGATACGCAGTATTTT. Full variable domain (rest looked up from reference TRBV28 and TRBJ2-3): DVKVTQSSRYLVKRTGEKVFLECVQDMDHENMFWYRQDPGLGLRLIYFSYDVKMKEKGDIPEGYSVSREKKERFSLILESASTNQTSMYLCASSSGQGISTDTQYFGPGTRLTVL.

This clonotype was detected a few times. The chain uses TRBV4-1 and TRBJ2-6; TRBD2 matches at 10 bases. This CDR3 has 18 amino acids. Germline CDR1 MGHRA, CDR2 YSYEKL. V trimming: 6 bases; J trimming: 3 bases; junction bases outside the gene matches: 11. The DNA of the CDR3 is TGCGCCAGCAGGACACTAGCGGGATTCGCAGGTGGGGCCAACGTCCTGACTTTC. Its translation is CASRTLAGFAGGANVLTF.

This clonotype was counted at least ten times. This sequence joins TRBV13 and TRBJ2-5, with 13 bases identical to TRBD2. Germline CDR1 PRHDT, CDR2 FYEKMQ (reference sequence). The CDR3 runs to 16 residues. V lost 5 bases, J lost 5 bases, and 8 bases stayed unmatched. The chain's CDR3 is CASSLLAGGPSETQYF. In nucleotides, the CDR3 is TGTGCCAGCAGCCTACTAGCGGGAGGGCCCTCCGAGACCCAGTACTTC.

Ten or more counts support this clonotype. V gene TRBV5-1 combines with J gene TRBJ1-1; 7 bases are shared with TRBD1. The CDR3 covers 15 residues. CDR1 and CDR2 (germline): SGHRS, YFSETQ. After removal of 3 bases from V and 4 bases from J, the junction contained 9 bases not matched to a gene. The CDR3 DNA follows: TGCGCCAGCAGCTGGGTCCCCGACAGGGTCACTGAAGCTTTCTTT. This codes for CASSWVPDRVTEAFF.

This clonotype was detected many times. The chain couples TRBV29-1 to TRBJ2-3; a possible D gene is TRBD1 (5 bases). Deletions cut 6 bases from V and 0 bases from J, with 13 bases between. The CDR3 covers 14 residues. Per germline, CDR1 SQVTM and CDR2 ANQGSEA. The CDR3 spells CSVAPKGSTDTQYF. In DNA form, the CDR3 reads TGCAGCGTGGCCCCCAAGGGGAGCACAGATACGCAGTATTTT.

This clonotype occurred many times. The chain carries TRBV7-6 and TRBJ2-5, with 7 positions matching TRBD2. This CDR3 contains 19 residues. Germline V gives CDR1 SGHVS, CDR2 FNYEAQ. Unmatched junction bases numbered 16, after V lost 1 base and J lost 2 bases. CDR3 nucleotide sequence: TGTGCCAGCAGCTTAGTCCCCTTGCGGGCGGGAGCCGAGCAAGAGACCCAGTACTTC. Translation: CASSLVPLRAGAEQETQYF.

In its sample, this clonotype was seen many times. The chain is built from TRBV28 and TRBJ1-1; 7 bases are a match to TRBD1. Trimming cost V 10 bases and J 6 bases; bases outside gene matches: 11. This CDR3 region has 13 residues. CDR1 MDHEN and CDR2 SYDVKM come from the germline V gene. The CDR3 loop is CATKDRLPPEAFF. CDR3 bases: TGTGCCACCAAGGACAGGTTGCCCCCTGAAGCTTTCTTT.

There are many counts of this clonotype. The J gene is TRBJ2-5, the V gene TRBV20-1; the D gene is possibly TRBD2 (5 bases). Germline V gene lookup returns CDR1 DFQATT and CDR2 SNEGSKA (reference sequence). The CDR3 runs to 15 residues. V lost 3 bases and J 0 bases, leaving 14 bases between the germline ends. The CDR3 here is CSASLADWYQETQYF. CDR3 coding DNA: TGCAGTGCTAGCCTCGCGGACTGGTACCAAGAGACCCAGTACTTC.

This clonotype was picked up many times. Here the CDR3 reads CAWRYRQGALFQETQYF. The CDR3 DNA follows: TGTGCCTGGAGGTATCGACAGGGGGCACTTTTCCAAGAGACCCAGTACTTC. The genes are TRBV30 and TRBJ2-5; 10 bases align to TRBD1. There are 17 residues in the CDR3. In germline, CDR1 is GTSNPN, CDR2 SVGIG (reference sequence). The V and J ends lost 3 bases and 1 base, in that order; junction bases with no gene match: 11.